The entry that follows covers one T cell receptor beta chain sequence. Its antigen remains unknown. Each case's diagnosis was confirmed by two pathologists on H&E. Measured with immunoSEQ multiplex PCR; TCRdb has only the in-frame clones, and not every one. The data show about 15,000 clones, with more than 75% seen just once and just under 3% held by the top ten. With 0 bases clipped from V and 4 bases from J, the junction kept 5 bases outside the gene matches. Germline CDR1 MGHRA, CDR2 YSYEKL. CDR3 size: 15 residues. This entry comes from a study of immune evolution from preneoplasia to lung adenocarcinoma. On the study more broadly: HLA loss of heterozygosity: about 7% AIS, about 15% MIA, about 30% ADC, none AAH.

Study-wide findings and caveats: Top clone share appeared to fall from AAH through AIS, MIA, adenocarcinoma. Clonality was highest in normal lung, lower in later-stage lesions apparently.

Sequencing used FFPE minimally invasive lung adenocarcinoma tissue. V gene TRBV4-1 combines with J gene TRBJ1-1; 7 positions match TRBD1. The TCR originated in a person aged 60 to 85 with lung adenocarcinoma. Written as DNA, the CDR3 is TGCGCCAGCAGCCAAGAGGGCAGGGGGGGCACTGAAGCTTTCTTT. Translation: CASSQEGRGGTEAFF.